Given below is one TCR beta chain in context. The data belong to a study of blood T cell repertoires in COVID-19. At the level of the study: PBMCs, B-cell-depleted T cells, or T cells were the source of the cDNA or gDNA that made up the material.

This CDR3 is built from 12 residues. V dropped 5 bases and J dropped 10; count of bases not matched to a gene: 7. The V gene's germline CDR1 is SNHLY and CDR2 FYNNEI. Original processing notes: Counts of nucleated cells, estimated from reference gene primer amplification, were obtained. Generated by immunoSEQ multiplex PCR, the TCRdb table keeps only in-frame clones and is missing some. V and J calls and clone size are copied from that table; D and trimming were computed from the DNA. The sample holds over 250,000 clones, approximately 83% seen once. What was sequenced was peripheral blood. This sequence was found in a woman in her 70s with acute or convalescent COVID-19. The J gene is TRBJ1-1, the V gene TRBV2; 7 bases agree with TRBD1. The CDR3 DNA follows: TGTGCCAGCAGTCCCCGGACAGGAGCAGCTTTCTTT. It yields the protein CASSPRTGAAFF.